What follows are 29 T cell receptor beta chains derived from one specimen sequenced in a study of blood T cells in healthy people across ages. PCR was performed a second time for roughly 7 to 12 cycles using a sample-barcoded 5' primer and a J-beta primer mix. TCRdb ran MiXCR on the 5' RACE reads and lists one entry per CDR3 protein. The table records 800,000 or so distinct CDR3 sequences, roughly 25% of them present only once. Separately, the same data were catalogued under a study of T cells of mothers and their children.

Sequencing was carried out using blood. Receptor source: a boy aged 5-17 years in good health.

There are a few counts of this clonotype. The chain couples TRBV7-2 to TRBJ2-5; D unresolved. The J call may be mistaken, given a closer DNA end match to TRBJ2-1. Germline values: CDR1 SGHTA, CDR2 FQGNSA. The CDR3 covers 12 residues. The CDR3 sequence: CASSLEQPEQFF. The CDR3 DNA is TGTGCCAGCAGCTTAGAACAGCCGGAGCAGTTCTTC.

DNA of the CDR3: TGTGCCATCAGTGTCCCGGACAGGGGAGTGGGCGAGCAGTACTTC. Translation: CAISVPDRGVGEQYF. The chain has TRBV10-3 and TRBJ2-7; 9 bases agree with TRBD1. With 4 bases clipped from V and 6 bases from J, the junction kept 10 bases outside the gene matches. This CDR3 comprises 15 residues. The germline gives CDR1 ENHRY, CDR2 SYGVKD.

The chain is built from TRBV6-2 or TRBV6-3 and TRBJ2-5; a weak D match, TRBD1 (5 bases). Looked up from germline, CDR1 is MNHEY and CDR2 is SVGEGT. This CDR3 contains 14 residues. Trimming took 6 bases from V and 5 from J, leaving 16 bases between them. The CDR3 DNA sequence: TGTGCCAGCAGCCATAACCTAGGGGCGGAGACCCAGTACTTC. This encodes CASSHNLGAETQYF.

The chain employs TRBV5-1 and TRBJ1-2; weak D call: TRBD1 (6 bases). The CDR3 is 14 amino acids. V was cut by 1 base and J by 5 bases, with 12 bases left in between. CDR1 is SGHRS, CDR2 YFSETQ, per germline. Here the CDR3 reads CASSLLQGLYGYTF. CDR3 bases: TGCGCCAGCAGCTTGTTACAGGGCCTATATGGCTACACCTTC.

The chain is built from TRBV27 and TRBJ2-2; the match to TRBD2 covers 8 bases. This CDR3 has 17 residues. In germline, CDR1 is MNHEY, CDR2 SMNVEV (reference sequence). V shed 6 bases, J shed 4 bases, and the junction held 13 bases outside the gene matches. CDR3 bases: TGTGCCAGCAGCCCCTCAGCGGGGGACTCGGGCACCGGGGAGCTGTTTTTT. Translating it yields CASSPSAGDSGTGELFF.

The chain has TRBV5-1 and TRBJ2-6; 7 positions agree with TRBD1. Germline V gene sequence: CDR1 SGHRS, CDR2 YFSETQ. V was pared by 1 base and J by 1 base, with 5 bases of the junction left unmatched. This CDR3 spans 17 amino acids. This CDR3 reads CASSLRQGVSGANVLTF. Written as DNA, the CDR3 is TGCGCCAGCAGCTTGAGGCAGGGGGTTTCTGGGGCCAACGTCCTGACTTTC.

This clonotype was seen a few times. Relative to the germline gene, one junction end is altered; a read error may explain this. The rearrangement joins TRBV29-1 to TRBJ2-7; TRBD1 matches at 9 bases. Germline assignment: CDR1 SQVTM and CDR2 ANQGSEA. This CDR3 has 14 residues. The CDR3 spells CSVSVGQGTYGQYF. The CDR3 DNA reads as TGCAGCGTTTCGGTGGGACAGGGTACCTACGGGCAGTACTTC.

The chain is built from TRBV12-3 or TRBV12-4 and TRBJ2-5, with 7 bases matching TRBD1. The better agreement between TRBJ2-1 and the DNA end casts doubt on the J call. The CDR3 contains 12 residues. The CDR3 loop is CASSPTGDEQFF. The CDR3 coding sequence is TGTGCCAGCAGTCCCACAGGGGATGAGCAGTTCTTC.

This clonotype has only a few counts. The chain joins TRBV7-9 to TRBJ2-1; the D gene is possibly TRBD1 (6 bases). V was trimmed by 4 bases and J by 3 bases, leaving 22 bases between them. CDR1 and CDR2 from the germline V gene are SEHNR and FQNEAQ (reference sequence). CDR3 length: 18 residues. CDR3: CASSSRGSAGVGYNEQFF. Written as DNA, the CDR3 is TGTGCCAGCAGCTCCAGGGGCAGTGCCGGCGTAGGCTACAATGAGCAGTTCTTC.

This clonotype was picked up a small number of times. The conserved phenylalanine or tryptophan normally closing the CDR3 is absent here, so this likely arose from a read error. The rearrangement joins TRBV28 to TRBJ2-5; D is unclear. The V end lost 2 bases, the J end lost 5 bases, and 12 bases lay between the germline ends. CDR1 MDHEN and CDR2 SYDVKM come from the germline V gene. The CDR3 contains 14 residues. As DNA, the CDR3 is TGTGCCAGCAGTTTAGGGTTAAATGTCGAGACCCAGTACCTC. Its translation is CASSLGLNVETQYL.

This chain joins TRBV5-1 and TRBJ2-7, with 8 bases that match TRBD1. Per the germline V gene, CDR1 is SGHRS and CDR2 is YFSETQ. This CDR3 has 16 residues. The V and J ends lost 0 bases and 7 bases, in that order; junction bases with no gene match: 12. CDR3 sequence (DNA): TGCGCCAGCAGCTTGGAACCGCGACAGGGGCTTCGGGAGCAGTACTTC. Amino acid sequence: CASSLEPRQGLREQYF.

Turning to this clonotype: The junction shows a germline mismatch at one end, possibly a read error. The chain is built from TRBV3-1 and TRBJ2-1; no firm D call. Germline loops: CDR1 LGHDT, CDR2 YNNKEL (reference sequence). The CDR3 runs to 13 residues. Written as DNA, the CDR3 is TGTGCCCGCAGCCAAGATATCACGAATGAGCAGTTCTTC. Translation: CARSQDITNEQFF.

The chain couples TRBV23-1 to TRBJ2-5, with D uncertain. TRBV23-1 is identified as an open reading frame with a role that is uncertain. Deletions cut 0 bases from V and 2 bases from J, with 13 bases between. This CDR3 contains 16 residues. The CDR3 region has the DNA TGCGCCAGCAGTCAATCTTGGCAGGTGGAACAAGAGACCCAGTACTTC. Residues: CASSQSWQVEQETQYF.

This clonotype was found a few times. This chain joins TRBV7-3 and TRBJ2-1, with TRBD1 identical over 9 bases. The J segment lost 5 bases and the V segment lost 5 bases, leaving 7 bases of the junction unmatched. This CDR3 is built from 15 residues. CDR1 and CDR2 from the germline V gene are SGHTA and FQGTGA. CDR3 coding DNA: TGTGCCAGCAGCCCTGGGACAGGGTACGACAATGAGCAGTTCTTC. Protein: CASSPGTGYDNEQFF.

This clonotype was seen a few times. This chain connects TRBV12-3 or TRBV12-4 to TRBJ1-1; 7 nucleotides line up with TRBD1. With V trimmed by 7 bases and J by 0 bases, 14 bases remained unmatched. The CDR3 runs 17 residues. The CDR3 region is CASNAHKGTDMNTEAFF. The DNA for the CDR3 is TGTGCCAGCAACGCGCATAAGGGGACAGACATGAACACTGAAGCTTTCTTT.

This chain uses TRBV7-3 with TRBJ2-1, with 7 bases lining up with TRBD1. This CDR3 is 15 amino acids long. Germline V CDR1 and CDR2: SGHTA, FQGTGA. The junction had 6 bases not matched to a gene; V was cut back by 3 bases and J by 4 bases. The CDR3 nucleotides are TGTGCCAGCAGCTTGACCCCGGGACAGTACAATGAGCAGTTCTTC. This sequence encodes CASSLTPGQYNEQFF.

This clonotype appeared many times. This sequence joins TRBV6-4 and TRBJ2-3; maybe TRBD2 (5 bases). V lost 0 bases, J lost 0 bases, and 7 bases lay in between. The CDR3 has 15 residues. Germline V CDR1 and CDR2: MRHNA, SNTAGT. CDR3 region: CASSDSGGSTDTQYF. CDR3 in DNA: TGTGCCAGCAGTGACTCAGGCGGGAGCACAGATACGCAGTATTTT.

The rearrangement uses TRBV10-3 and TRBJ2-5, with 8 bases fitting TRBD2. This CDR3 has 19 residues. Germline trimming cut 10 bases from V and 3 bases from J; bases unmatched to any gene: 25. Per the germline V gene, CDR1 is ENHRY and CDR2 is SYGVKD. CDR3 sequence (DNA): TGTGCCAACCTCGATCCCTCCGGGACTAGGTGGTGGGCTGAAGAGACCCAGTACTTC. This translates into CANLDPSGTRWWAEETQYF.

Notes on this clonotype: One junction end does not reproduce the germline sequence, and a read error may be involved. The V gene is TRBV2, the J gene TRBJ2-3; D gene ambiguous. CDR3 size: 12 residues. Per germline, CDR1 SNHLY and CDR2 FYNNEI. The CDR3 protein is CASVYQLDTQYF. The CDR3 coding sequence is TGCGCCAGCGTATATCAGCTGGATACGCAGTATTTT.

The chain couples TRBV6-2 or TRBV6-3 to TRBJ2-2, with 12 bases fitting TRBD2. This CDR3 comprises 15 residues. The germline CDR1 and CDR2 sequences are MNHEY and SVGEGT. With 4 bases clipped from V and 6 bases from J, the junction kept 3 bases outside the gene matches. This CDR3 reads CASSSLAGGAGELFF. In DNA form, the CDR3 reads TGTGCCAGCAGTTCACTAGCGGGAGGCGCCGGGGAGCTGTTTTTT.

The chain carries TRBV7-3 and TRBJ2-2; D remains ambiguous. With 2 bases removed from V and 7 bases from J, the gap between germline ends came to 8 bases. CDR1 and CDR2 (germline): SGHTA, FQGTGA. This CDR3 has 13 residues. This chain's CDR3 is CASSLLGLGELFF. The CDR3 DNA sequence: TGTGCCAGCAGCTTACTCGGGCTCGGGGAGCTGTTTTTT.

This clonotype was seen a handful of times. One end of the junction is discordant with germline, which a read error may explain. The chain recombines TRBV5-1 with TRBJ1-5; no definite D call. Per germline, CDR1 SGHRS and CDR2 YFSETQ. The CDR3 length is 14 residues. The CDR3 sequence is CASSPDGSNRPQHF. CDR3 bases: TGCGCCAGCAGTCCGGACGGGAGCAATCGGCCCCAGCATTTT. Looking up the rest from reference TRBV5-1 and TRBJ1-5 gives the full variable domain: KAGVTQTPRYLIKTRGQQVTLSCSPISGHRSVSWYQQTPGQGLQFLFEYFSETQRNKGNFPGRFSGRQFSNSRSEMNVSTLELGDSALYLCASSPDGSNRPQHFGDGTRLSIL.

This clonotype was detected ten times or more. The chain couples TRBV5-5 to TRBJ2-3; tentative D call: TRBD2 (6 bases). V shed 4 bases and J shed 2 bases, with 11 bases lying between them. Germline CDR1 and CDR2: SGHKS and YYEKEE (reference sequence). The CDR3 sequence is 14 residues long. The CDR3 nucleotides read TGTGCCAGCAGCCTAACTAGCTCCACAGATACGCAGTATTTT. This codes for CASSLTSSTDTQYF.

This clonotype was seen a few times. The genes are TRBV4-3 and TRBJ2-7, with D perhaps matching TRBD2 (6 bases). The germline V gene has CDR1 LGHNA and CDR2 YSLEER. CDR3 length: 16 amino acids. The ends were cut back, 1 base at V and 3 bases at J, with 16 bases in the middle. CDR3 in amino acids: CASSQVTGQEGYEQYF. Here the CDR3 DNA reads TGCGCCAGCAGCCAAGTCACGGGGCAGGAGGGCTACGAGCAGTACTTC.

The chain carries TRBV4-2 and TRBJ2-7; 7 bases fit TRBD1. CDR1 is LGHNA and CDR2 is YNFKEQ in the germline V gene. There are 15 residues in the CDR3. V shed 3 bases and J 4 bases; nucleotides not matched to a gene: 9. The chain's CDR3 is CASSQGDSGNYEQYF. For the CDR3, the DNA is TGTGCCAGCAGCCAGGGGGACAGCGGCAATTACGAGCAGTACTTC.

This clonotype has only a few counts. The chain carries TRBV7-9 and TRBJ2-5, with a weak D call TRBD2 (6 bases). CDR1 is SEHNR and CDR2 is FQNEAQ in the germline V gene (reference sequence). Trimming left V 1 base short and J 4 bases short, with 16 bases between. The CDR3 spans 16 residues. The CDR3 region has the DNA TGTGCCAGCAGCTTAGGCCTAGCGATGTACCGAGAGACCCAGTACTTC. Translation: CASSLGLAMYRETQYF.

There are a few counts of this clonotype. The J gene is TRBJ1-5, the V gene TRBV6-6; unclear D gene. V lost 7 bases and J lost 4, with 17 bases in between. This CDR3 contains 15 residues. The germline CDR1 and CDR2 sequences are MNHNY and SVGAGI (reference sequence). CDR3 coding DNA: TGTGCCAGCACCACCGGCTCAGCTTCAAATCAGCCCCAGCATTTT. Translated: CASTTGSASNQPQHF.

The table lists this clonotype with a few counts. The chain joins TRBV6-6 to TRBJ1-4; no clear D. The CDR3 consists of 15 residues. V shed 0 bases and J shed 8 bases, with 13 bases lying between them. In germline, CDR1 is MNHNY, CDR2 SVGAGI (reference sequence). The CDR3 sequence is CASSYSKSRQEKLFF. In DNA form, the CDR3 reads TGTGCCAGCAGTTACTCGAAGTCCAGACAAGAAAAACTGTTTTTT.

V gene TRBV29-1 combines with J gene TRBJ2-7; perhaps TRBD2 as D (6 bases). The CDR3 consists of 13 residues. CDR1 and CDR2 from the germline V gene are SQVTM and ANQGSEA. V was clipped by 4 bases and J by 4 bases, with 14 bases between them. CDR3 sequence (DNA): TGCAGCGTTGCAGGGACTGACGTGTACGAGCAGTACTTC. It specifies CSVAGTDVYEQYF.